The sequence of this TCR beta chain was determined in a study of brain T cells in children with intractable seizures. Time point meaning: blood from clinic visit 5 months post-surgery; TSC patient then seizure free. This clone was seen only once. Libraries were prepared by immunoSEQ multiplex PCR; TCRdb keeps only in-frame clonotypes and omits some of them. The data hold under 400,000 clones, with 85% to 95% observed a single time. The source of this sequence is a boy in the first two years of life with tuberous sclerosis and intractable seizures. Here the sequenced sample was peripheral blood, taken roughly 5 months after surgery.

Here the CDR3 reads CASSVSLAGSHTGELFF. DNA for the CDR3: TGTGCCAGCAGCGTATCACTAGCGGGGTCCCACACCGGGGAGCTGTTTTTT. This chain joins TRBV9 and TRBJ2-2; 10 bases line up with TRBD2. The germline CDR1 and CDR2 sequences are SGDLS and YYNGEE. The CDR3 loop spans 17 amino acids. V lost 1 base and J lost 3; bases outside the gene matches: 6.